This T cell receptor beta chain comes out of a study of Ad26.COV2.S vaccination and SARS-CoV-2 variants. Measured with immunoSEQ multiplex PCR; TCRdb has only the in-frame clones, and not every one. This sample has approximately 280,000 clones; approximately 87% occur once, and the top ten carry about 3.6%. Treatment denoted: 19 received Ad26.COV2.S at low or high dose, single or two shots; roughly five received placebo; per-sample allocation not given. Sample collection was performed on day 63 after the first vaccine or placebo injection. Study findings and constraints: Vaccinees displayed broader spike-specific TCR repertoires than placebo recipients.

Trimming at V came to 0 bases and at J to 3 bases, leaving 9 bases not matched to a gene. CDR3 length: 18 residues. Germline-derived CDR1 and CDR2 are LGHNA and YSLEER. For this clone: Its antigen is unidentified.

The chain recombines TRBV4-3 with TRBJ2-1; 9 bases match TRBD2. The sample in question was peripheral blood, obtained in a trial of Ad26.COV2.S vaccine versus placebo. The receptor's source is a person between 18 and 59 years old who received the Ad26.COV2.S COVID-19 vaccine or a placebo. The CDR3 protein is CASSQEGGAGGLYNEQFF. CDR3 in DNA: TGCGCCAGCAGCCAAGAGGGCGGAGCGGGGGGCCTCTACAATGAGCAGTTCTTC.